This TCR beta chain is drawn from a study of cytomegalovirus exposure and HLA in healthy donors. Study-level findings and limits: At a 0.05 false discovery rate, a later analysis found approximately 17,000 TCR beta sequences to be associated with HLA alleles. Later genetic work tied a missense DCLRE1C variant to beta-chain V and J trimming. Rarity held for most TCR sequences, but there were some public TCRs that occurred in many donors. Analyzed later, most CMV-associated TCR beta chains appeared HLA-restricted.

CDR3 length: 11 amino acids. Germline V lookup: CDR1 SGHAT, CDR2 FQDESV (reference sequence). The V and J ends lost 2 bases and 5 bases respectively, with 3 bases between them. 60 Vbeta and 13 Jbeta primers were used in PCR. The protocol was immunoSEQ multiplex PCR, while the TCRdb copy is restricted to in-frame clones and leaves out a portion. Altogether about 130,000 clones are present, 70% to 85% being singletons, with the ten largest covering 1.5%. On this clone: The antigen is not known.

This receptor was identified in a female donor in good health and CMV-seronegative. The sample consisted of PBMCs. V gene TRBV11-1 combines with J gene TRBJ2-5; the D is unclear. The CDR3 reads CASSLRETQYF. In DNA, the CDR3 is TGTGCCAGCAGCTTACGGGAGACCCAGTACTTC.